These 11 T cell receptor beta chains share one sample of origin, sequenced in a study of cytomegalovirus exposure and HLA in healthy donors. Assay: immunoSEQ multiplex PCR; the TCRdb copy retains only in-frame clones and omits some. The sample lists around 150,000 clones, more than 75% occurring once. Sequencing was done on a sample of PBMCs. The receptors stem from a man in his late teens or twenties in good health and CMV-seronegative.

The chain joins TRBV28 to TRBJ1-2; 8 positions agree with TRBD1. V trimming: 2 bases; J trimming: 6 bases; junction bases outside the gene matches: 8. The CDR3 extends over 15 amino acids. Germline CDR1 reads MDHEN; CDR2 reads SYDVKM. CDR3 loop: CASSLEGQGINGYTF. CDR3 DNA sequence: TGTGCCAGCAGTTTAGAAGGACAGGGCATAAATGGCTACACCTTC.

This rearrangement joins TRBV19 to TRBJ2-2, with a weak D call TRBD2 (6 bases). The CDR3 runs 17 residues. From germline, CDR1 is LNHDA and CDR2 SQIVND (reference sequence). V shed 7 bases and J shed 3 bases, with 21 bases lying between them. CDR3 in amino acids: CASTSGGEAPDTGELFF. The CDR3, as DNA: TGTGCCAGTACCTCCGGAGGGGAGGCACCAGACACCGGGGAGCTGTTTTTT.

CDR3 in DNA: TGTGCCAGCAGCCTGACTAGCGGGAGAGAGACCCAGTACTTC. Translated, it gives CASSLTSGRETQYF. This sequence joins TRBV5-6 and TRBJ2-5, with 12 positions matching TRBD2. This CDR3 comprises 14 residues. CDR1 is SGHDT and CDR2 is YYEEEE in the germline V gene. With 4 bases clipped from V and 4 bases from J, the junction kept 2 bases outside the gene matches.

In nucleotides, the CDR3 is TGTGCCAGCAGTGAACCGGGACAGGGGACAGATACGCAGTATTTT. It codes for CASSEPGQGTDTQYF. J is TRBJ2-3 and V is TRBV27; 10 bases match TRBD1. The germline V gene has CDR1 MNHEY and CDR2 SMNVEV (reference sequence). The junction had 5 bases not matched to a gene; V was cut back by 5 bases and J by 3 bases. CDR3 length: 15 residues.

The chain recombines TRBV19 with TRBJ2-1; possible D gene TRBD1, 7 bases. Trimming cost V 3 bases and J 4 bases, with 13 bases left between them. CDR3 length equals 15 residues. Germline-derived CDR1 and CDR2 are LNHDA and SQIVND (reference sequence). The CDR3 is CASSMTGRIYNEQFF. The CDR3 DNA reads as TGTGCCAGTAGTATGACAGGGAGGATTTACAATGAGCAGTTCTTC.

The chain recombines TRBV7-2 with TRBJ2-7; 13 bases match TRBD2. Losses at the gene ends were 4 bases for V and 12 bases for J; bases not matched to a gene: 9. There are 14 residues in the CDR3. Germline CDR1 SGHTA, CDR2 FQGNSA. The CDR3 DNA reads as TGTGCCAGCAGCTCCGGACTAGCGGGAGTGTTGCCGTACTTC. Its translation is CASSSGLAGVLPYF.

This clone came up once. V gene TRBV7-9 combines with J gene TRBJ2-3; weak D call: TRBD1 (5 bases). CDR3 length: 15 amino acids. Germline V gene lookup returns CDR1 SEHNR and CDR2 FQNEAQ (reference sequence). V was clipped by 3 bases and J by 2 bases, with 12 bases between them. The CDR3 DNA is TGTGCCAGCAGCTTCACCCAGGACACCACAGATACGCAGTATTTT. Amino acids: CASSFTQDTTDTQYF.

The J gene is TRBJ2-7, the V gene TRBV29-1; D remains ambiguous. This CDR3 is 13 amino acids long. Trimming removed 6 bases from V and 2 bases from J, with 14 bases in between. Germline values: CDR1 SQVTM, CDR2 ANQGSEA. CDR3 amino acids: CSVSSRQAYEQYF. Written as DNA, the CDR3 is TGCAGCGTCTCCTCTCGACAAGCCTACGAGCAGTACTTC.

The CDR3: CASSTGTEVNYGYTF. As DNA, the CDR3 is TGTGCCAGCAGCACTGGAACTGAGGTTAACTATGGCTACACCTTC. The chain has TRBV13 and TRBJ1-2; no firm D call. CDR3 size: 15 residues. Trimming stripped 5 bases from V and 1 base from J, with 14 bases between. CDR1 is PRHDT, CDR2 FYEKMQ, per germline (reference sequence).

The chain combines TRBV4-1 with TRBJ2-2; 8 bases are a match to TRBD1. The V gene's germline CDR1 is MGHRA and CDR2 YSYEKL. Trimming cost V 4 bases and J 1 base; bases outside gene matches: 2. This CDR3 spans 15 amino acids. CDR3 residues: CASSLDRGNTGELFF. CDR3 DNA sequence: TGCGCCAGCAGCCTAGACAGGGGGAACACCGGGGAGCTGTTTTTT.

The J gene is TRBJ1-1, the V gene TRBV29-1; no definite D call. The CDR3 loop spans 8 amino acids. The V and J ends lost 7 bases and 8 bases respectively, with 5 bases between them. Germline CDR1 reads SQVTM; CDR2 reads ANQGSEA. The CDR3 reads CSATEAFF. CDR3 nucleotides: TGCAGCGCTACCGAAGCTTTCTTT. Together with reference TRBV29-1 and TRBJ1-1, the CDR3 gives the full variable domain: SAVISQKPSRDICQRGTSLTIQCQVDSQVTMMFWYRQQPGQSLTLIATANQGSEATYESGFVIDKFPISRPNLTFSTLTVSNMSPEDSSIYLCSATEAFFGQGTRLTVV.